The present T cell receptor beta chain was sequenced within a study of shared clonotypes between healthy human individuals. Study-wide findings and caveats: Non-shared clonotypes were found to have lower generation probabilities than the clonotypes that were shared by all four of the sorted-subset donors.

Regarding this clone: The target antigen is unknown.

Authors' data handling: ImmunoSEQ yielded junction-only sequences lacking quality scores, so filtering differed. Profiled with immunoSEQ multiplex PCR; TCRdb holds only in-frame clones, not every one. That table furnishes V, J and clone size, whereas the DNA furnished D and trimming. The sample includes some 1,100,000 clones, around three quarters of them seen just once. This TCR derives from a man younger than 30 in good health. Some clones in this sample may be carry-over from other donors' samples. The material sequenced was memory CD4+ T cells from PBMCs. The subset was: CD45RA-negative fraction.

The CDR3: CASSQDRVVTDTQYF. CDR3 bases: TGTGCCAGCAGCCAAGATAGGGTGGTAACAGATACGCAGTATTTT. The genes are TRBV4-2 and TRBJ2-3, with D unresolved. The V gene lost 0 bases and the J gene lost 3 bases, with 10 bases spanning the gap. Germline V CDR1 and CDR2: LGHNA, YNFKEQ. The CDR3 contains 15 residues.